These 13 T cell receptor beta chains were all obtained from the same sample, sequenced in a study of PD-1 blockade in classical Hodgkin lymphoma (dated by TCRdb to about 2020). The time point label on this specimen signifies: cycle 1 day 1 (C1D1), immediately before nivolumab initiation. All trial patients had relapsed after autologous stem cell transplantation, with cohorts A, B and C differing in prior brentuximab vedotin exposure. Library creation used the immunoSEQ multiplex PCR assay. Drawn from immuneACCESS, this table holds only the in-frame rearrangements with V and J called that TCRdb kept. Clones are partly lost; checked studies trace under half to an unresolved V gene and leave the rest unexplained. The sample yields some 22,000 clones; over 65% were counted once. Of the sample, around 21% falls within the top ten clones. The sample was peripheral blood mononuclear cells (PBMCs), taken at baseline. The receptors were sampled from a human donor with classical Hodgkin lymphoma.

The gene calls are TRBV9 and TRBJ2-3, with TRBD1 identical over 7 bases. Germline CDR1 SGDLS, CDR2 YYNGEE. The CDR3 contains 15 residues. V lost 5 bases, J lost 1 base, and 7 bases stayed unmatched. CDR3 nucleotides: TGTGCCAGCAGAGCAGGGGGTTCAGGCACAGATACGCAGTATTTT. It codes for CASRAGGSGTDTQYF.

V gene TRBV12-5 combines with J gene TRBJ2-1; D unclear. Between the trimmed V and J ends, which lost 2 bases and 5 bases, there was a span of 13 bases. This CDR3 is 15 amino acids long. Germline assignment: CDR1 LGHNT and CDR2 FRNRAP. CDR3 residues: CASGLLGVGHNEQFF. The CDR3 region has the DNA TGTGCTAGTGGTTTGCTTGGGGTCGGCCACAATGAGCAGTTCTTC.

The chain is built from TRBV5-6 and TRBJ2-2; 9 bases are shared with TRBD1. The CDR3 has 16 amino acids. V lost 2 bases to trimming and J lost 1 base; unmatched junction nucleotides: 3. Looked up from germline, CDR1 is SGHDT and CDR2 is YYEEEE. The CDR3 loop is CASSFGTGQNTGELFF. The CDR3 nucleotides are TGTGCCAGCAGCTTCGGGACAGGGCAGAACACCGGGGAGCTGTTTTTT.

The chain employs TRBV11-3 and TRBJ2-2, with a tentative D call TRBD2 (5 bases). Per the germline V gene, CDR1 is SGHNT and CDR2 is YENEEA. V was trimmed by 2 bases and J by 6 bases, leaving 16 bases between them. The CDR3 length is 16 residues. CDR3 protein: CASSLTWRGSPGELFF. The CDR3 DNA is TGTGCCAGCAGCTTAACATGGAGAGGGTCCCCCGGGGAGCTGTTTTTT.

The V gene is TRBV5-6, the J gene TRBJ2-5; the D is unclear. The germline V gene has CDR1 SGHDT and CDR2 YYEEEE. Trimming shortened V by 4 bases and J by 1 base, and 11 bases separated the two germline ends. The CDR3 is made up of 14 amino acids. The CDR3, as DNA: TGTGCCAGCAGCGTGCCGGTAAGCCAAGAGACCCAGTACTTC. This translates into CASSVPVSQETQYF.

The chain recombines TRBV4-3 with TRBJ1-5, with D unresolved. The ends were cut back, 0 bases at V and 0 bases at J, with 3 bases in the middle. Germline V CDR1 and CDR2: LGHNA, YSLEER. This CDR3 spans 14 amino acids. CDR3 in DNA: TGCGCCAGCAGCCAAGACTTTAGCAATCAGCCCCAGCATTTT. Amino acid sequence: CASSQDFSNQPQHF.

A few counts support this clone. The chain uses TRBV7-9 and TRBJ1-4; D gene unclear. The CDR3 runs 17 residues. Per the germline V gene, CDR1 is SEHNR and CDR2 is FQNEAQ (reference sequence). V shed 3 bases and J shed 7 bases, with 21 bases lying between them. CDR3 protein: CASSLGWGDASVEKLFF. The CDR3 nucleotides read TGTGCCAGCAGCTTGGGTTGGGGTGATGCCTCCGTTGAAAAACTGTTTTTT.

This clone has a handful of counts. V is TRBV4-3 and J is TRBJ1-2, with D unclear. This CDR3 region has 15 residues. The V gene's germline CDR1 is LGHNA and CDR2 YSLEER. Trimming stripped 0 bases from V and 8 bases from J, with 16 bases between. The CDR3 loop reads CASSQESWAARGYTF. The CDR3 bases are TGCGCCAGCAGCCAAGAATCCTGGGCGGCGCGGGGCTACACCTTC.

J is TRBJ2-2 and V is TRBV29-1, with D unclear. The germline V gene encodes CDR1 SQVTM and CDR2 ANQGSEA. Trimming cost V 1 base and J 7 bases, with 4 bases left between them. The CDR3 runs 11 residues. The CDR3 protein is CSVEAGGELFF. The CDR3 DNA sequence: TGCAGCGTTGAAGCGGGCGGGGAGCTGTTTTTT.

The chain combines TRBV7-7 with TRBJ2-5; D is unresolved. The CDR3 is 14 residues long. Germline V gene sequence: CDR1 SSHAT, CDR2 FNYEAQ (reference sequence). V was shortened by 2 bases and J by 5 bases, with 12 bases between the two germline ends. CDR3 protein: CASSLNEDGETQYF. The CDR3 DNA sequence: TGTGCCAGCAGCTTAAACGAGGATGGCGAGACCCAGTACTTC.

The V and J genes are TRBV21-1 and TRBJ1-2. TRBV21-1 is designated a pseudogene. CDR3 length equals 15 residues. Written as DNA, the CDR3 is TGTGCCAGCAGCAAAGCGCTTTGGGGAATCGATGGCTACACCTTC. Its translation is CASSKALWGIDGYTF.

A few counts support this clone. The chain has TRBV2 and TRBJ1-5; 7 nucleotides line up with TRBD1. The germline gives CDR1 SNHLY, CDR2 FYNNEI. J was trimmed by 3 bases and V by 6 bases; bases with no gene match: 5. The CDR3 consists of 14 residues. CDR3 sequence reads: CASSWTGLNQPQHF. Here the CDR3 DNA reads TGTGCCAGCAGCTGGACAGGACTCAATCAGCCCCAGCATTTT.

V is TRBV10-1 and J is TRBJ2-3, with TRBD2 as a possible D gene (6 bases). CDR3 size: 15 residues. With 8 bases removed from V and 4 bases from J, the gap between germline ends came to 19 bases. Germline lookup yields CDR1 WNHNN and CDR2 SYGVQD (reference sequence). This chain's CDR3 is CASLRGGVRADTQYF. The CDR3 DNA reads TGCGCCAGCCTCCGGGGCGGGGTCCGGGCAGATACGCAGTATTTT.